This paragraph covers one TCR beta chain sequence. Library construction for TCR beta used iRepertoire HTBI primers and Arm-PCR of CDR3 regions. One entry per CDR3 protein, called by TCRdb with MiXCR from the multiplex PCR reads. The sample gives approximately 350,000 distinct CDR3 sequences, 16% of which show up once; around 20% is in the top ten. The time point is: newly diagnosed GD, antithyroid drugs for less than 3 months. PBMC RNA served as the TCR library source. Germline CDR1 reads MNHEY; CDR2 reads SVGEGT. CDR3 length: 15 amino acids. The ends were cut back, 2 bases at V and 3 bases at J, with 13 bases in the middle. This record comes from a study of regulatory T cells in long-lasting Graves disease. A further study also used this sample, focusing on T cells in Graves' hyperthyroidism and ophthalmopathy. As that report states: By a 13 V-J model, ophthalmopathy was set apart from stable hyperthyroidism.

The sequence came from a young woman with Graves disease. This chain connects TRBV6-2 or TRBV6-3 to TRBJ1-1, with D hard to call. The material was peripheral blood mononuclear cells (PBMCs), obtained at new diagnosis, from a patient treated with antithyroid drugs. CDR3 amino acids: CASSYMTARDTEAFF. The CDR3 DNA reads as TGTGCCAGCAGTTACATGACGGCCCGGGACACTGAAGCTTTCTTT.